Listed below are T cell receptor beta chains from one sample, sequenced in a study of blood T cell repertoires in COVID-19. Using immunoSEQ multiplex PCR, the repertoire was profiled, and TCRdb retains in-frame clones only, with some absent. This table has 220,000 or so clones, 65% to 85% appearing once. The sequenced sample was PBMCs or T cells enriched from blood (not recorded which). The source is a woman in her fifties or sixties who had recovered from COVID-19. CDR3s include the opening cysteine and the closing phenylalanine or tryptophan. The D gene is left open where the match is weak. The size field is filled for only some rows; it gives once, few, many or a size class.

D gene | J gene | clone size | V gene | CDR3 DNA | CDR3 protein
TRBD1 | TRBJ1-5 | - | TRBV28 | TGTGCCAGCAGCTGGACAGGGGATAGCAATCAGCCCCAGCATTTT | CASSWTGDSNQPQHF
- | TRBJ1-2 | few | TRBV12-5 | TGTGCTAGTGGTTTGCCTTTAGCTAACTATGGCTACACCTTC | CASGLPLANYGYTF
TRBD1 | TRBJ2-1 | - | TRBV5-4 | TGTGCCAGCAGCTTTCGACAGGGGGCGTACAATGAGCAGTTCTTC | CASSFRQGAYNEQFF
TRBD2 | TRBJ2-1 | once | TRBV7-2 | TGTGCCAGCAGCTTAGTCCTAGCGGGAGGGAATGAGCAGTTCTTC | CASSLVLAGGNEQFF
- | TRBJ1-1 | - | TRBV5-4 | TGTGCCAGCAGCTTAACCGGCACTGAAGCTTTCTTT | CASSLTGTEAFF
- | TRBJ2-7 | - | TRBV27 | TGTGCCAGCAGTTTACAGTTAGGGGGGGTTGACGAGCAGTACTTC | CASSLQLGGVDEQYF
TRBD1 | TRBJ2-1 | - | TRBV6-5 | TGTGCCAGCAGGACCCAAGGACAGGGGAGCAATGAGCAGTTCTTC | CASRTQGQGSNEQFF
TRBD2 | TRBJ2-1 | - | TRBV6-5 | TGTGCCAGCAGGTCACAGCGGGAGGTGCAGTTCTTC | CASRSQREVQFF
TRBD1 | TRBJ1-1 | - | TRBV6-5 | TGTGCCAGCAGTTACTGGCAGGGGGGCACTGAAGCTTTCTTT | CASSYWQGGTEAFF
- | TRBJ2-2 | - | TRBV10-3 | TGTGCCATCAGTGTTTCAGCGGAGAGCACCGGGGAGCTGTTTTTT | CAISVSAESTGELFF
- | TRBJ2-5 | - | TRBV20-1 | TGCAGTGCTAGTCAGCCAGGGGCAGGGGAGACCCAGTACTTC | CSASQPGAGETQYF
TRBD1 | TRBJ1-1 | - | TRBV19 | TGTGCCAGTCTTAGGACAGGGAACACTGAAGCTTTCTTT | CASLRTGNTEAFF
- | TRBJ1-1 | - | TRBV28 | TGTGCCAGCAGTTCCACAGGGATTCACACTGAAGCTTTCTTT | CASSSTGIHTEAFF
TRBD1 | TRBJ1-2 | - | TRBV2 | TGTGCCAGCAGTGACTTCGGCGGGCCAGGGGGCTATGGCTACACCTTC | CASSDFGGPGGYGYTF
- | TRBJ2-7 | - | TRBV5-1 | TGCGCCAGCAGCTTGACGACAGAACCCTACGAGCAGTACTTC | CASSLTTEPYEQYF
TRBD2 | TRBJ2-5 | once | TRBV11-3 | TGTGCCAGCAGCCCAACTGGGCTAGCGGGAGGCCAAGAGACCCAGTACTTC | CASSPTGLAGGQETQYF
TRBD2 | TRBJ2-1 | - | TRBV5-1 | TGCGCCAGCGCGCCGGCGGGAGAGGGCTACAATGAGCAGTTCTTC | CASAPAGEGYNEQFF
TRBD2 | TRBJ2-7 | - | TRBV5-1 | TGCGCCAGCCCCACCGAGTCGGGGGGGCCCTCCTACGAGCAGTACTTC | CASPTESGGPSYEQYF
TRBD1 | TRBJ2-2 | once | TRBV28 | TGTGCCAGCAGCCCGGGACAGGGGTTTGGCGGGGAGCTGTTTTTT | CASSPGQGFGGELFF
- | TRBJ2-1 | - | TRBV29-1 | TGCAGCGTAGAACTAGGGGGTGAGCAGTTCTTC | CSVELGGEQFF
- | TRBJ1-2 | - | TRBV15 | TGTGCCACCAATCTCGGACTTAACTATGGCTACACCTTC | CATNLGLNYGYTF
- | TRBJ2-2 | - | TRBV29-1 | TGCAGCGTTGATCAGGTCTCCACCGGGGAGCTGTTTTTT | CSVDQVSTGELFF
TRBD1 | TRBJ1-2 | few | TRBV10-3 | TGTGCCATCAGACCTGGGACAGGGGAAATTAACTATGGCTACACCTTC | CAIRPGTGEINYGYTF
TRBD1 | TRBJ1-2 | - | TRBV4-3 | TGCGCCAGCAGCCTTATGGACAGGGGCGATACCTATGGCTACACCTTC | CASSLMDRGDTYGYTF
- | TRBJ1-2 | - | TRBV2 | TGTGCCAGCAGTGACACAGGCTATGGCTACACCTTC | CASSDTGYGYTF
TRBD2 | TRBJ2-7 | once | TRBV7-2 | TGTGCCAGCAGCTTAGCTAGCGGGGGACTCTACGAGCAGTACTTC | CASSLASGGLYEQYF
- | TRBJ1-1 | - | TRBV14 | TGTGCCAGCAGCGAAGGGGTGGACAGTGATATGAACACTGAAGCTTTCTTT | CASSEGVDSDMNTEAFF
- | TRBJ2-5 | - | TRBV7-9 | TGTGCCAGCAACTCCAACCAAGAGACCCAGTACTTC | CASNSNQETQYF
TRBD1 | TRBJ2-3 | - | TRBV4-1 | TGCGCCAGCAGCCCGGGACAGGGGTCGCGTGGATCCCATACAGATACGCAGTATTTT | CASSPGQGSRGSHTDTQYF
TRBD2 | TRBJ2-2 | - | TRBV10-3 | TGTGCCATCACGGGGCGTTTGGGAGGGGACACCGGGGAGCTGTTTTTT | CAITGRLGGDTGELFF
TRBD1 | TRBJ1-6 | - | TRBV7-9 | TGTGCCAGCAGCCAGGGGACAGCCTCCTATAATTCACCCCTCCACTTT | CASSQGTASYNSPLHF
TRBD2 | TRBJ2-1 | - | TRBV5-1 | TGCGCCAGCAGCATGACTAGCGGGGGGACCCTCTACAATGAGCAGTTCTTC | CASSMTSGGTLYNEQFF
TRBD2 | TRBJ2-1 | many | TRBV4-3 | TGCGCCAGCAGCCAAGATCGGGGGACTAGCGACTTAAAAAATGAGCAGTTCTTC | CASSQDRGTSDLKNEQFF
- | TRBJ1-1 | few | TRBV9 | TGTGCCAGCAGCGCAGAGGGACTTTCGAACACTGAAGCTTTCTTT | CASSAEGLSNTEAFF
- | TRBJ2-1 | few | TRBV24-1 | TGTGCCACCAGTGATTCCTACGTCAATGAGCAGTTCTTC | CATSDSYVNEQFF
TRBD1 | TRBJ2-3 | once | TRBV7-9 | TGTGCCAGCAGCTTAGACAGGGGTAGCACAGATACGCAGTATTTT | CASSLDRGSTDTQYF
TRBD2 | TRBJ2-1 | - | TRBV6-6 | TGTGCCAGCAGTTCGGGACTAGGCCATGAGCAGTTCTTC | CASSSGLGHEQFF
TRBD1 | TRBJ1-2 | - | TRBV6-5 | TGTGCCAGCAGCCTCGACAGGGTGAACTATGGCTACACCTTC | CASSLDRVNYGYTF
- | TRBJ2-2 | - | TRBV5-1 | TGCGCCAGCAGCTTCAATTCAGCGAACACCGGGGAGCTGTTTTTT | CASSFNSANTGELFF
TRBD1 | TRBJ2-7 | - | TRBV5-1 | TGCGCCAGCAGCGTCGGAGGGACAGGGGTTCGATGGGAGCAGTACTTC | CASSVGGTGVRWEQYF
- | TRBJ1-4 | - | TRBV11-2 | TGTGCCAGCAGCCCCTTACATCCAACTAATGAAAAACTGTTTTTT | CASSPLHPTNEKLFF
- | TRBJ1-1 | - | TRBV15 | TGTGCCACCAGCAGAGATAGACAGCCGCTCGCTTTCTTT | CATSRDRQPLAFF
TRBD1 | TRBJ1-1 | - | TRBV2 | TGTGCCAGCAGTGTTTTCACGACAGGGGGCACTGAAGCTTTCTTT | CASSVFTTGGTEAFF